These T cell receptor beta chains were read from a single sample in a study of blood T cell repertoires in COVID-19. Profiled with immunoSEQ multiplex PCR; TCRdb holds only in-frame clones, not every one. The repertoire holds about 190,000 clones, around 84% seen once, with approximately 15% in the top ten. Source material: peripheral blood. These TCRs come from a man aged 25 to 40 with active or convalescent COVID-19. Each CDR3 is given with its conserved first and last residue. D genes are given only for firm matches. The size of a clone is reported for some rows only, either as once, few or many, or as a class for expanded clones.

TGTGCCAGCATCCCTGGACAGATACTCTCTGGGGCCAACGTCCTGACTTTC	CASIPGQILSGANVLTF	TRBJ2-6	TRBV11-2	-	-
TGTGCCAGCAGCAAATGGAGGAAAGGGGGCATCGGCTATGGCTACACCTTC	CASSKWRKGGIGYGYTF	TRBJ1-2	TRBV21-1	once	-
TGTGCCAGTAGTATCTCGGAGGGAGGATATTGGGGGCCCCAGCATTTT	CASSISEGGYWGPQHF	TRBJ1-5	TRBV19	-	-
TGTGCCAGCAGTTTACAGGATGAGCAGTTCTTC	CASSLQDEQFF	TRBJ2-1	TRBV28	-	-
TGTGCCAGCAGCTTAGACAGGGCCTTTACCTATGGCTACACCTTC	CASSLDRAFTYGYTF	TRBJ1-2	TRBV7-8	-	-
TGCGCCAGCAGCCAAGGGCGTCACTGGGGACAGGGGAACACTGAAGCTTTCTTT	CASSQGRHWGQGNTEAFF	TRBJ1-1	TRBV4-1	-	TRBD1
TGCGCCAGCAGCCGATTCTTGGGGCCGAACACCGGGGAGCTGTTTTTT	CASSRFLGPNTGELFF	TRBJ2-2	TRBV5-1	-	-
TGTGCCAGCAGCTCTAACTCAGATACGCAGTATTTT	CASSSNSDTQYF	TRBJ2-3	TRBV9	-	-
TGTGCGGGGGGGACCTACAATGAGCAGTTCTTC	CAGGTYNEQFF	TRBJ2-1	TRBV25-1	-	TRBD2
TGTGCCGGCTCGGGCGACAGGGACAGGGGCTACACCTTC	CAGSGDRDRGYTF	TRBJ1-2	TRBV7-3	-	TRBD1
TGTGCCAGCAGTGACTCGACTAGCGGGCAAGAGACCCAGTACTTC	CASSDSTSGQETQYF	TRBJ2-5	TRBV6-4	-	TRBD2
TGCGCCAGCAGTGAGTCGACGGGGTCACCCCTCCACTTT	CASSESTGSPLHF	TRBJ1-6	TRBV10-1	-	-
TGTGCCTGGACCGGGAGCTCCTACAATGAGCAGTTCTTC	CAWTGSSYNEQFF	TRBJ2-1	TRBV30	-	-
TGTGCCACTCTGGTTGAGGGATCCTACGAGCAGTACTTC	CATLVEGSYEQYF	TRBJ2-7	TRBV10-3	many	-
TGTGCCAGCAGCTCACCTGGGGGGGGACCTGGGGCCAACGTCCTGACTTTC	CASSSPGGGPGANVLTF	TRBJ2-6	TRBV7-9	once	TRBD2
TGTGCCAGCAGCGGAGGGCTGGGTAAGGACTATGGCTACACCTTC	CASSGGLGKDYGYTF	TRBJ1-2	TRBV7-9	-	-
TGTGCCAGTAGGACGGGAGGGGGCCCAGAGAATCAGCCCCAGCATTTT	CASRTGGGPENQPQHF	TRBJ1-5	TRBV19	once	TRBD1
TGTGCCAGCAGCCAAAAGCGGGCCCGCCACGAGCAGTACTTC	CASSQKRARHEQYF	TRBJ2-7	TRBV3-1/TRBV3-2	-	-
TGCGCCAGCAGCCACTACGACCCGGGACAGGGGGGTTCACCCCTCCACTTT	CASSHYDPGQGGSPLHF	TRBJ1-6	TRBV4-3	-	TRBD1
TGTGCCAGCAGCGACGGACAGGGAAACTACGAGCAGTACTTC	CASSDGQGNYEQYF	TRBJ2-7	TRBV2	-	TRBD1
TGTGCCAGCAGCCCAGCGGGGGGCACAGATACGCAGTATTTT	CASSPAGGTDTQYF	TRBJ2-3	TRBV9	-	TRBD2
TGTGCCAGCTCACCATCTAGTACACGGAACACTGAAGCTTTCTTT	CASSPSSTRNTEAFF	TRBJ1-1	TRBV18	-	-
TGTGCCAGCAGTTACTCGAAGGCGGCGGGTACAGATACGCAGTATTTT	CASSYSKAAGTDTQYF	TRBJ2-3	TRBV6-5	-	-
TGTGCCAGCAGTCTCCAGGGGACCCAGTACTTC	CASSLQGTQYF	TRBJ2-5	TRBV12-3/TRBV12-4	-	-
TGTGCCAGCAGCCCGGAGCGGGAGGTAGTCGAGCAGTACTTC	CASSPEREVVEQYF	TRBJ2-7	TRBV7-9	-	TRBD2
TGCAGCGTTGCACTAGCGGCCGGAGATACGCAGTATTTT	CSVALAAGDTQYF	TRBJ2-3	TRBV29-1	-	TRBD2
TGCGCCAGCAGCCAAGAAGAGACAGGGAAGGACTATGGCTACACCTTC	CASSQEETGKDYGYTF	TRBJ1-2	TRBV4-1	-	TRBD1
TGTGCCAGCAGCCCCAGGGACTACTCCTACGAGCAGTACTTC	CASSPRDYSYEQYF	TRBJ2-7	TRBV9	-	TRBD2
TGTGCCAGTAGTATTAGGGGTACTACTGGAAACACCATATATTTT	CASSIRGTTGNTIYF	TRBJ1-3	TRBV19	-	-
TGCGCCAGCAGTGAGTTGGGGGGCAATGAGCAGTTCTTC	CASSELGGNEQFF	TRBJ2-1	TRBV10-1	few	-
TGTGCCAGCAGCTTAAATACCAGGGCCCCTAATCAGCCCCAGCATTTT	CASSLNTRAPNQPQHF	TRBJ1-5	TRBV7-3	-	-
TGTGCCAGTAGTCTTTACAATCAGCCCCAGCATTTT	CASSLYNQPQHF	TRBJ1-5	TRBV19	-	-
TGTGCCAGCAGCCCCCTCAATCAGCCCCAGCATTTT	CASSPLNQPQHF	TRBJ1-5	TRBV12-3/TRBV12-4	-	-
TGCAGCGCCAGCGGGGGGCCCGTGGCTGAGCAGTTCTTC	CSASGGPVAEQFF	TRBJ2-1	TRBV29-1	once	TRBD2
TGCAGCGTTTTACAGGGGGCTTGGGGCTACACCTTC	CSVLQGAWGYTF	TRBJ1-2	TRBV29-1	-	TRBD1
TGTGCCAGCAGCTTAGCACAGGATATTAGCAATCAGCCCCAGCATTTT	CASSLAQDISNQPQHF	TRBJ1-5	TRBV7-8	-	-
TGTGCCAGCAGTTTAAACGCGGGGATGAACACTGAAGCTTTCTTT	CASSLNAGMNTEAFF	TRBJ1-1	TRBV27	-	-
TGCGCCAGCAGCTTGGGCCAGGGGGGAAACACCATATATTTT	CASSLGQGGNTIYF	TRBJ1-3	TRBV5-1	-	-
TGTGCCAGCAGAGAGGGAGACGACACTGAAGCTTTCTTT	CASREGDDTEAFF	TRBJ1-1	TRBV6-5	-	-
TGTGCCAGCAGCCAAGTACAGGCGAGGCAGTACTTC	CASSQVQARQYF	TRBJ2-4	TRBV14	-	-
TGTGCCACCAGTGATTCGCGGCGTGAAAAACTGTTTTTT	CATSDSRREKLFF	TRBJ1-4	TRBV24-1	-	-
TGTGCCAGCAGCCAAGTCGCGCGGCTGAACACTGAAGCTTTCTTT	CASSQVARLNTEAFF	TRBJ1-1	TRBV4-2	few	-
TGTGCCAGCAGTTACAGCGACAGTTTCAATCAGCCCCAGCATTTT	CASSYSDSFNQPQHF	TRBJ1-5	TRBV6-5	-	-
TGCGCCAGCAGCGCCGGGACAGGGGACTATGGCTACACCTTC	CASSAGTGDYGYTF	TRBJ1-2	TRBV5-1	-	TRBD1
TGTGCCAGCAGCACCTCCGCCTTGGGACAGACGCCTGGGGCCAACGTCCTGACTTTC	CASSTSALGQTPGANVLTF	TRBJ2-6	TRBV27	-	TRBD1
TGCAGCGTTGATACAGGGAAGGTCGGTGGCTACACCTTC	CSVDTGKVGGYTF	TRBJ1-2	TRBV29-1	few	-
TGCGCCAGCACTTTGAGCAGACTCGAAGATACGCAGTATTTT	CASTLSRLEDTQYF	TRBJ2-3	TRBV5-1	-	-
TGTGCCTGGAGTCTGGGGGACAAAGGGGCGCCCCAGCATTTT	CAWSLGDKGAPQHF	TRBJ1-5	TRBV30	-	-
TGTGCCAGCAGCCAAGGGACAGTCATCGGAAACACCATATATTTT	CASSQGTVIGNTIYF	TRBJ1-3	TRBV3-1/TRBV3-2	-	-
TGTGCCAGCAGTGAAGGGGTTGGGCCAGAGACCCAGTACTTC	CASSEGVGPETQYF	TRBJ2-5	TRBV6-1	-	-
TGTGCCAGCAGCCAAGCCGGGACAGGGGGTATAAACTATGGCTACACCTTC	CASSQAGTGGINYGYTF	TRBJ1-2	TRBV14	-	TRBD1